This entry concerns a single T cell receptor beta chain. Antigen unknown. Germline V gene sequence: CDR1 ENHRY, CDR2 SYGVKD. The CDR3 extends over 14 amino acids. The V gene end was trimmed by 7 bases and the J gene end by 2 bases; junction bases not matched to a gene: 3. These data belong to a study of cytomegalovirus exposure and HLA in healthy donors. Findings and caveats of the study: In vitro checks showed that a few CMV-associated chains really do target CMV antigens.

The PCR was carried out with 60 Vbeta primers and 13 Jbeta primers. Using immunoSEQ multiplex PCR, the repertoire was profiled, and TCRdb retains in-frame clones only, with some absent. The data show about 150,000 clones, with approximately 80% seen just once and more than 1.5% held by the top ten. The receptor's source is a woman between 18 and 30 years old in good health and CMV-seronegative. The chain couples TRBV10-3 to TRBJ2-1; 9 nucleotides match TRBD1. The sequencing input was PBMCs. CDR3 amino acids: CAITGQGTYNEQFF. CDR3 nucleotides: TGTGCCATCACGGGACAGGGCACCTACAATGAGCAGTTCTTC.